These 26 T cell receptor beta chains came from one sample sequenced in a study of response to subunit inactivated influenza vaccine. MiXCR, applied by TCRdb to the RT-PCR reads, yields one record per CDR3 protein. Here the sample spans fewer than 600,000 distinct CDR3 sequences, roughly 7.6% being singletons. Sequencing was performed on PBMCs from blood, taken 23 months after vaccination. These receptors were collected from a man between 45 and 75 years old who received an inactivated influenza vaccine.

This clonotype was observed at least ten times. The V and J genes are TRBV12-3 or TRBV12-4 and TRBJ1-5; D perhaps matches TRBD1 (5 bases). The length of the CDR3 is 14 residues. V lost 2 bases and J lost 2, with 7 bases in between. The CDR3 DNA follows: TGTGCCAGCAGTTTACAACAGGGCAATCAGCCCCAGCATTTT. Protein sequence: CASSLQQGNQPQHF.

The chain carries TRBV27 and TRBJ2-2; tentatively, D is TRBD1 (6 bases). The V end lost 7 bases, the J end lost 1 base, and 13 bases lay between the germline ends. From germline, CDR1 is MNHEY and CDR2 SMNVEV (reference sequence). CDR3 length: 15 amino acids. The CDR3: CASTPAGVNTGELFF. The CDR3, as DNA: TGTGCCAGCACTCCCGCAGGGGTGAACACCGGGGAGCTGTTTTTT.

This clonotype appeared many times. V and J are TRBV5-1 and TRBJ2-2, with 8 bases aligning to TRBD1. CDR3 length equals 16 residues. Trimming removed 0 bases from V and 0 bases from J; junction bases left unmatched: 1. Germline CDR1 SGHRS, CDR2 YFSETQ. CDR3 in amino acids: CASSLDRGSNTGELFF. The CDR3 DNA sequence: TGCGCCAGCAGCTTGGACAGGGGGTCGAACACCGGGGAGCTGTTTTTT.

This clonotype was counted many times. The rearrangement links TRBV20-1 to TRBJ2-1; perhaps TRBD2 as D (6 bases). V lost 3 bases, J lost 1 base, and 13 bases lay in between. Germline V gives CDR1 DFQATT, CDR2 SNEGSKA (reference sequence). The CDR3 is made up of 15 amino acids. The CDR3: CSASGRLASYNEQFF. CDR3 coding DNA: TGCAGTGCTAGCGGTCGGCTAGCGTCCTACAATGAGCAGTTCTTC.

About this clonotype: One end of the junction fails to match germline, which may point to a read error. The gene calls are TRBV29-1 and TRBJ2-2; D possibly matches TRBD1 or TRBD2 (5 bases each). This CDR3 has 9 amino acids. Germline-derived CDR1 and CDR2 are SQVTM and ANQGSEA. Written as DNA, the CDR3 is TGCAGCCTCTCTGGGGGGCTGTTTTTT. This translates into CSLSGGLFF.

The chain recombines TRBV29-1 with TRBJ2-7; D is undetermined. CDR3 length: 12 amino acids. Germline V gene sequence: CDR1 SQVTM, CDR2 ANQGSEA. V lost 0 bases and J lost 6, with 9 bases in between. CDR3 protein: CSVEDNEREQYF. DNA for the CDR3: TGCAGCGTTGAAGATAATGAACGCGAGCAGTACTTC.

A few counts support this clonotype. The rearrangement joins TRBV20-1 to TRBJ1-5; TRBD1 agrees at 7 bases. Germline loops: CDR1 DFQATT, CDR2 SNEGSKA (reference sequence). V lost 6 bases and J lost 1; bases outside the gene matches: 3. This CDR3 spans 13 amino acids. CDR3 amino acids: CSAGGRSNQPQHF. In nucleotides, the CDR3 is TGCAGTGCAGGGGGCAGAAGCAATCAGCCCCAGCATTTT.

This clonotype was seen only a few times. CDR3 sequence (DNA): TGTGCCAGCAGTCAGGGGGCCTACAATGAGCAGTTCTTC. Encoded protein: CASSQGAYNEQFF. The rearrangement links TRBV6-1 to TRBJ2-1, with TRBD1 matching over 7 bases. The CDR3 totals 13 residues. From germline, CDR1 is MNHNS and CDR2 SASEGT. With 5 bases clipped from V and 2 bases from J, the junction kept 0 bases outside the gene matches.

The table lists this clonotype with a few counts. The chain joins TRBV20-1 to TRBJ2-1, with D maybe TRBD2 (6 bases). V dropped 2 bases and J dropped 0 bases, with 17 bases sitting between them. From germline, CDR1 is DFQATT and CDR2 SNEGSKA (reference sequence). This CDR3 comprises 17 residues. Written as DNA, the CDR3 is TGCAGTGCTAGAAAATCGAGCGGGTTCAGCTCCTACAATGAGCAGTTCTTC. This translates into CSARKSSGFSSYNEQFF.

The chain links TRBV10-3 to TRBJ2-5, with TRBD2 identical over 11 bases. J lost 5 bases, V lost 0 bases, and 8 bases had no gene match. Per the germline V gene, CDR1 is ENHRY and CDR2 is SYGVKD. The CDR3 sequence is 17 residues long. The DNA for the CDR3 is TGTGCCATCAGTGAGTCGTTAGCGGGAGGGCCATTCGAGACCCAGTACTTC. Translated, it gives CAISESLAGGPFETQYF.

This chain joins TRBV7-2 and TRBJ2-5, with unresolved D. Trimming shortened V by 5 bases and J by 5 bases, and 12 bases separated the two germline ends. Germline V gives CDR1 SGHTA, CDR2 FQGNSA. The CDR3 loop spans 13 amino acids. CDR3 sequence reads: CASSPGSKETQYF. As DNA, the CDR3 is TGTGCCAGCAGCCCGGGCAGTAAGGAGACCCAGTACTTC.

This clonotype was observed a handful of times. V is TRBV3-1 and J is TRBJ1-1; D is ambiguous. The germline V and J ends were trimmed by 0 bases and 1 base, with 9 bases remaining between them. The CDR3 contains 15 residues. Germline loops: CDR1 LGHDT, CDR2 YNNKEL (reference sequence). The CDR3 DNA reads as TGTGCCAGCAGCCAAGATATTGGCGGGAACACTGAAGCTTTCTTT. This gives the protein CASSQDIGGNTEAFF.

There are many counts of this clonotype. This sequence joins TRBV11-2 and TRBJ1-2; D uncertain. Trimming removed 4 bases at V and 8 bases at J, with 14 bases between. The germline gives CDR1 SGHAT, CDR2 FQNNGV. This CDR3 spans 13 amino acids. CDR3 nucleotide sequence: TGTGCCAGCAGCTCAGACGGGAATCGCGGCTACACCTTC. Its translation: CASSSDGNRGYTF.

The V call is TRBV20-1, the J call TRBJ2-3; D is ambiguous. Trimming left V 4 bases short and J 1 base short, with 12 bases between. Germline CDR1 reads DFQATT; CDR2 reads SNEGSKA (reference sequence). This CDR3 has 14 amino acids. CDR3 sequence reads: CSANDLTGTDTQYF. DNA for the CDR3: TGCAGTGCTAACGACTTAACTGGCACAGATACGCAGTATTTT.

This clonotype was picked up a small number of times. The chain couples TRBV6-1 to TRBJ2-7; D is unresolved. The CDR3 runs 11 residues. The germline V and J ends were trimmed by 3 bases and 4 bases, with 4 bases remaining between them. Per the germline V gene, CDR1 is MNHNS and CDR2 is SASEGT. The CDR3 region is CASSDNYEQYF. CDR3 sequence (DNA): TGTGCCAGCAGTGACAATTACGAGCAGTACTTC.

The rearrangement uses TRBV4-3 and TRBJ1-1, with TRBD1 matching over 7 bases. Germline V gene data show CDR1 as LGHNA and CDR2 as YSLEER. J gave up 11 bases and V 3 bases, and 6 bases lay outside the gene matches. The CDR3 is made up of 12 amino acids. The CDR3 bases are TGCGCCAGCAGCCATCCACAGGGGCGGGCTTTCTTT. Amino acids: CASSHPQGRAFF.

In regard to this clonotype: The junction differs from germline at one of its ends, possibly a read error. The chain combines TRBV19 with TRBJ2-4, with TRBD1 matching over 9 bases. Germline V gene sequence: CDR1 LNHDA, CDR2 SQIVND (reference sequence). There are 17 residues in the CDR3. CDR3 sequence: CASSGRTGAGAINIQYF. Here the CDR3 DNA reads TGTGCCAGTAGTGGAAGGACAGGGGCAGGGGCCATAAACATTCAGTACTTC.

This clonotype was observed a handful of times. The chain combines TRBV9 with TRBJ2-2; TRBD2 aligns across 11 bases. The CDR3 runs to 17 residues. The J segment lost 4 bases and the V segment lost 0 bases, leaving 5 bases of the junction unmatched. Germline-derived CDR1 and CDR2 are SGDLS and YYNGEE. CDR3 coding DNA: TGTGCCAGCAGCGTAGGTACCGGGACTAGCGGCACCGGGGAGCTGTTTTTT. It yields the protein CASSVGTGTSGTGELFF.

The V gene is TRBV20-1, the J gene TRBJ2-1, with 9 bases that match TRBD1. J gave up 4 bases and V 2 bases, and 6 bases lay outside the gene matches. Germline CDR1 is DFQATT and CDR2 is SNEGSKA (reference sequence). This CDR3 is built from 15 residues. CDR3 region: CSARPGQGYYNEQFF. The CDR3 nucleotides are TGCAGTGCTAGACCGGGACAGGGTTATTACAATGAGCAGTTCTTC.

This clonotype was counted only a few times. The chain uses TRBV2 and TRBJ2-7; D is ambiguous. Germline-derived CDR1 and CDR2 are SNHLY and FYNNEI. This CDR3 spans 12 amino acids. V was trimmed by 6 bases and J by 7 bases, leaving 13 bases between them. CDR3 protein: CASRPRLVEQYF. CDR3 DNA sequence: TGTGCCAGCAGACCCCGATTGGTTGAGCAGTACTTC.

This clonotype was seen many times. The chain combines TRBV7-9 with TRBJ1-2; D unclear. The CDR3 sequence is 14 residues long. Germline values: CDR1 SEHNR, CDR2 FQNEAQ (reference sequence). Trimming shortened V by 1 base and J by 4 bases, and 10 bases separated the two germline ends. CDR3 residues: CASSLERSSYGYTF. The DNA of the CDR3 is TGTGCCAGCAGCTTAGAGAGGAGTTCCTATGGCTACACCTTC.

This clonotype came up many times. This sequence joins TRBV5-1 and TRBJ2-1; 7 bases map to TRBD1. Looked up from germline, CDR1 is SGHRS and CDR2 is YFSETQ. The CDR3 loop spans 13 amino acids. Unmatched junction bases numbered 8, after V lost 4 bases and J lost 10 bases. In nucleotides, the CDR3 is TGCGCCAGCAGCGTAGACAGGGTCCAGGAGCAGTTCTTC. It translates to CASSVDRVQEQFF.

The V and J genes are TRBV4-2 and TRBJ1-6; D is uncertain. Germline loops: CDR1 LGHNA, CDR2 YNFKEQ. The CDR3 has 17 amino acids. V dropped 0 bases and J dropped 3 bases, with 12 bases sitting between them. CDR3 sequence (DNA): TGTGCCAGCAGCCAAGAGTCGGCAGCACTCTATAATTCACCCCTCCACTTT. Its protein is CASSQESAALYNSPLHF.

The chain joins TRBV7-9 to TRBJ2-4, with D possibly being TRBD1 (8 bases). The CDR3 sequence is 15 residues long. V lost 5 bases and J 7 bases, leaving 18 bases between the germline ends. CDR1 and CDR2 (germline): SEHNR, FQNEAQ (reference sequence). The CDR3 region is CASSPPDRGGNIQYF. CDR3 nucleotide sequence: TGTGCCAGCAGCCCACCAGACAGGGGAGGGAACATTCAGTACTTC.

Ten or more counts support this clonotype. The J gene is TRBJ1-3, the V gene TRBV7-8; TRBD1 matches 7 bases. Germline CDR1 SGHVS, CDR2 FQNEAQ. This CDR3 is 16 amino acids long. The V segment lost 5 bases and the J segment 0 bases; nucleotides outside the gene matches: 7. The CDR3 nucleotides read TGTGCCAGCAGCACCCAGACAGGGCGCTCTGGAAACACCATATATTTT. This encodes CASSTQTGRSGNTIYF. Full variable domain (remainder filled in from reference TRBV7-8 and TRBJ1-3): GAGVSQSPRYKVAKRGQDVALRCDPISGHVSLFWYQQALGQGPEFLTYFQNEAQLDKSGLPSDRFFAERPEGSVSTLKIQRTQQEDSAVYLCASSTQTGRSGNTIYFGEGSWLTVV.

This clonotype has ten or more counts. This rearrangement joins TRBV29-1 to TRBJ2-1; D call uncertain. V lost 5 bases to trimming and J lost 10 bases, with 12 bases between them. The CDR3 consists of 11 residues. Germline V gives CDR1 SQVTM, CDR2 ANQGSEA. CDR3 DNA: TGCAGCGTTCTGGACGTACCCGAGCAGTTCTTC. Encoded protein: CSVLDVPEQFF.